This T cell receptor beta chain was observed in a study of blood T cell repertoires in COVID-19. The CDR3 totals 14 residues. The V and J ends lost 1 base and 7 bases respectively, with 13 bases between them. The germline CDR1 and CDR2 sequences are MNHNS and SASEGT. Methods used by the authors: Nucleated cell number was recorded as an estimate derived from reference gene primer amplification. Repertoires were generated with immunoSEQ multiplex PCR, while TCRdb's copy carries only in-frame clones and drops some. The V and J calls and clone size were taken over from that table, and D and trimming were inferred from the DNA. The sample holds fewer than 650,000 clones, about 88% seen once. A Seattle source enrolled patients during active infection and followed them longitudinally.

J is TRBJ1-1 and V is TRBV6-1; D gene unclear. The clonotype was recovered from a woman aged 45-59 years with COVID-19, enrolled during active disease. Sequencing input: peripheral blood. CDR3 sequence: CASSEVAGWVEAFF. The CDR3 DNA reads TGTGCCAGCAGTGAAGTGGCAGGTTGGGTTGAAGCTTTCTTT.